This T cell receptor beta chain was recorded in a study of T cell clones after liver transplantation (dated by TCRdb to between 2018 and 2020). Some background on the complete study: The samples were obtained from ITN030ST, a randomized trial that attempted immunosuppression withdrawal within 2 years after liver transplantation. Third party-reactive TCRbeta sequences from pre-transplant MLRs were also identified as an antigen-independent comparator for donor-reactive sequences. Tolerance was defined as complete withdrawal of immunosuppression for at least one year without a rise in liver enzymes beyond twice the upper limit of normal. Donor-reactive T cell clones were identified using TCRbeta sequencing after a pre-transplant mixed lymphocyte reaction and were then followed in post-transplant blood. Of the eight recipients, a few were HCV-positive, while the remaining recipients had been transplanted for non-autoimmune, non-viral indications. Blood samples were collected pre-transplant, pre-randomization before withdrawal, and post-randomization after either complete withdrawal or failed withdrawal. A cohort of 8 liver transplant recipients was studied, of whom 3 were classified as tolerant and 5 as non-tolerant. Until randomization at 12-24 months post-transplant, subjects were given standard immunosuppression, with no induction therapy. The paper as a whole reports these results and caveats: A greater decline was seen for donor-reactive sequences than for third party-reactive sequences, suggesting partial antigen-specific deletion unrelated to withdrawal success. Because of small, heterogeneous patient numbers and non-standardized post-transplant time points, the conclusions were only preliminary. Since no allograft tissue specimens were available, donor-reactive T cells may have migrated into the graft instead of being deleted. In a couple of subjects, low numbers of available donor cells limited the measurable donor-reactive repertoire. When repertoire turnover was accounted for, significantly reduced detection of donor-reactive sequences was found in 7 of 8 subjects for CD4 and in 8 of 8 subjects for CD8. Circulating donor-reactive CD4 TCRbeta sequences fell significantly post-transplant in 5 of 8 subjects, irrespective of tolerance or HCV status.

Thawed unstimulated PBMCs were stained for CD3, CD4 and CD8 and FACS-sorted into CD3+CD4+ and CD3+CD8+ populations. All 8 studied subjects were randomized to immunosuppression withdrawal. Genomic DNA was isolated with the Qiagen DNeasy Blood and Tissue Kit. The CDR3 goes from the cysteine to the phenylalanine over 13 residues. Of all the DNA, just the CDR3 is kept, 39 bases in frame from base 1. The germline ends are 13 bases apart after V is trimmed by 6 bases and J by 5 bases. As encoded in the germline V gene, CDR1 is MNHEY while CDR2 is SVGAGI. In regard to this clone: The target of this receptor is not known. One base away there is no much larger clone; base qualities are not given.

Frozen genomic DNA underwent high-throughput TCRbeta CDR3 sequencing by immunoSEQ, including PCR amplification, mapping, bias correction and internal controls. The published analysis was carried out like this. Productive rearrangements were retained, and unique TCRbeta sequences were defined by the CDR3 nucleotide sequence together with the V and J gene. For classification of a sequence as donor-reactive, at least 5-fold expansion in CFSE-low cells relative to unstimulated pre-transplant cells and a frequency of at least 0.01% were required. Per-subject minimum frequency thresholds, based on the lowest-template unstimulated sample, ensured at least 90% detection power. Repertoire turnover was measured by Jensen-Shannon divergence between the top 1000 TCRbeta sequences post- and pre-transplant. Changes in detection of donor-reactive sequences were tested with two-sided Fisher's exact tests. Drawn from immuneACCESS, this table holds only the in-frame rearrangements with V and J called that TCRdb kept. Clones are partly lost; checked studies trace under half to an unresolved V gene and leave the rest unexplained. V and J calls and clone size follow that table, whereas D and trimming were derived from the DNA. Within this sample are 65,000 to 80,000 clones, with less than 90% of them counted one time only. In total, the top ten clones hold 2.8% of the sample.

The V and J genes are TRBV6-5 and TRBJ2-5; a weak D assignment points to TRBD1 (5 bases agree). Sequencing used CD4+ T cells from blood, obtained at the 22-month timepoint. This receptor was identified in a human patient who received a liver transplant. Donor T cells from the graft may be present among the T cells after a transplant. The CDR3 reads CASSLQGLETQYF. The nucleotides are TGTGCCAGCAGCCTCCAGGGCTTGGAGACCCAGTACTTC.